The entry below gives a single T cell receptor beta chain sequence along with its context. No antigen is known for it. The study ran its PCR with 60 Vbeta and 13 Jbeta primers. Here immunoSEQ multiplex PCR was the method, and the copy in TCRdb shows in-frame clones only, minus some. The sample contains under 200,000 clones, roughly 83% of which appear only once. This record belongs to a study of cytomegalovirus exposure and HLA in healthy donors. Study context: In terms of ancestry, the Caucasian-associated cluster contained roughly 81% of the roughly 400 genotyped donors. Regarding the study as a whole: The study had only CMV serostatus as immune exposure information.

CDR1 is SGHVS and CDR2 is FNYEAQ in the germline V gene. The V segment lost 5 bases and the J segment 7 bases; nucleotides outside the gene matches: 4. This CDR3 has 15 residues. Sequencing was performed on PBMCs. This TCR came from a woman in her forties or fifties in good health and CMV-seronegative. The chain uses TRBV7-6 and TRBJ2-1; 14 bases align to TRBD2. The CDR3 coding sequence is TGTGCCAGCAGCGGGACTAGCGGGAGTCTGAATGAGCAGTTCTTC. As protein: CASSGTSGSLNEQFF.